What follows are 27 T cell receptor beta chains derived from one specimen sequenced in a study of response to subunit inactivated influenza vaccine. TCRdb recomputed calls from the RT-PCR reads with MiXCR, one row per CDR3 protein. The data contain 500,000 to 600,000 distinct CDR3 sequences, 12% of them singletons. The specimen comprised PBMCs from blood, sampled on the day of vaccination. These receptors originate from a man between 45 and 60 years old who received an inactivated influenza vaccine.

This clonotype was recorded a few times. The chain joins TRBV11-2 to TRBJ1-4; no clear D. The CDR3 has 15 amino acids. V dropped 1 base and J dropped 7 bases, with 13 bases sitting between them. Germline V lookup: CDR1 SGHAT, CDR2 FQNNGV. CDR3 region: CASSLGWSGSEKLFF. CDR3 DNA sequence: TGTGCCAGCAGCTTAGGGTGGTCCGGGAGTGAAAAACTGTTTTTT. The whole variable domain, filled in from reference TRBV11-2 and TRBJ1-4, reads EAGVAQSPRYKIIEKRQSVAFWCNPISGHATLYWYQQILGQGPKLLIQFQNNGVVDDSQLPKDRFSAERLKGVDSTLKIQPAKLEDSAVYLCASSLGWSGSEKLFFGSGTQLSVL.

This sequence joins TRBV20-1 and TRBJ1-2; D might be TRBD1 (6 bases). From germline, CDR1 is DFQATT and CDR2 SNEGSKA (reference sequence). This CDR3 region has 15 residues. Trimming left V 0 bases short and J 3 bases short, with 14 bases between. In DNA, the CDR3 is TGCAGTGCTAGAGACCCGACTAACAGGGACTATGGCTACACCTTC. Translation gives CSARDPTNRDYGYTF.

This clonotype has just a few counts. The V and J genes are TRBV12-3 or TRBV12-4 and TRBJ1-2; D is unclear. Trimming shortened V by 5 bases and J by 5 bases, and 12 bases separated the two germline ends. This CDR3 region has 13 residues. CDR3 sequence: CASSQTTSYGYTF. In DNA, the CDR3 is TGTGCCAGCAGTCAGACTACTTCTTATGGCTACACCTTC.

This clonotype was counted a few times. The chain uses TRBV18 and TRBJ1-5; unclear D gene. Germline CDR1 and CDR2: KGHSH and LQKENI. This CDR3 comprises 14 residues. Deletions cut 3 bases from V and 5 bases from J, with 11 bases between. The CDR3 nucleotides read TGTGCCAGCTCACCTCCGGGAACTCATCAGCCCCAGCATTTT. Its protein product is CASSPPGTHQPQHF.

A word on this clonotype: A single base separates this from a much larger clone, so it may be a read error. The chain carries TRBV9 and TRBJ2-2; no definite D call. This CDR3 comprises 12 residues. The germline V gene has CDR1 SGDLS and CDR2 YYNGEE. Trimming removed 0 bases at V and 5 bases at J, with 2 bases between. In DNA form, the CDR3 reads TGTGCCAGCAGCGTAGAGACCGGGGAGCTGTTTTTT. Translating gives CASSVETGELFF.

The V call is TRBV5-6, the J call TRBJ2-7, with TRBD2 as a possible D gene (6 bases). There are 14 residues in the CDR3. Deletions cut 3 bases from V and 2 bases from J, with 12 bases between. The V gene's germline CDR1 is SGHDT and CDR2 YYEEEE. CDR3 DNA: TGTGCCAGCAGCTCGGGACTGACGACCTACGAGCAGTACTTC. Translated: CASSSGLTTYEQYF.

This chain links TRBV7-2 with TRBJ1-2; 10 positions agree with TRBD1. This CDR3 has 13 residues. CDR1 is SGHTA and CDR2 is FQGNSA in the germline V gene. Unmatched junction bases numbered 5, after V lost 5 bases and J lost 8 bases. The CDR3 sequence: CASSRGQGTGYTF. CDR3 bases: TGTGCCAGCAGCCGGGGACAGGGGACCGGCTACACCTTC. Full variable domain (remainder filled in from reference TRBV7-2 and TRBJ1-2): GAGVSQSPSNKVTEKGKDVELRCDPISGHTALYWYRQSLGQGLEFLIYFQGNSAPDKSGLPSDRFSAERTGGSVSTLTIQRTQQEDSAVYLCASSRGQGTGYTFGSGTRLTVV.

This chain joins TRBV9 and TRBJ2-6; 7 nucleotides match TRBD1. The CDR3 covers 16 residues. Germline loops: CDR1 SGDLS, CDR2 YYNGEE. Unmatched junction bases numbered 11, after V lost 5 bases and J lost 6 bases. The CDR3 DNA reads TGTGCCAGCAGTACGGGACAGACCCTCCTGGCCAACGTCCTGACTTTC. This sequence encodes CASSTGQTLLANVLTF.

A remark on this clonotype: One base away lies a much larger clone, so this may be a sequencing read error. The conserved final phenylalanine or tryptophan is absent from the CDR3, which likely points to a read error. The V and J genes are TRBV29-1 and TRBJ2-2; 7 bases are shared with TRBD1. The germline V gene encodes CDR1 SQVTM and CDR2 ANQGSEA. This CDR3 is 13 amino acids long. Trimming cost V 6 bases and J 7 bases; bases outside gene matches: 8. The CDR3 bases are TGCAGCGTGAGGACAGGTCTACTCGGGGAGCTGTTTTCT. It yields the protein CSVRTGLLGELFS.

This clonotype was observed a few times. The V and J genes are TRBV4-2 and TRBJ1-6, with D tentatively TRBD1 (5 bases). Trimming cost V 0 bases and J 0 bases, with 12 bases left between them. The CDR3 covers 18 residues. Looked up from germline, CDR1 is LGHNA and CDR2 is YNFKEQ. CDR3 amino acids: CASSQDTPGSSYNSPLHF. DNA of the CDR3: TGTGCCAGCAGCCAAGATACCCCAGGGAGCTCCTATAATTCACCCCTCCACTTT.

This sequence joins TRBV20-1 and TRBJ2-7; the D gene is possibly TRBD2 (6 bases). In germline, CDR1 is DFQATT, CDR2 SNEGSKA (reference sequence). Trimming left V 0 bases short and J 2 bases short, with 23 bases between. The CDR3 has 18 amino acids. CDR3 nucleotides: TGCAGTGCTAGAGATCTTGGGACGGTGGCCGGGAGCGCCTACGAGCAGTACTTC. Translation: CSARDLGTVAGSAYEQYF.

The chain couples TRBV9 to TRBJ2-2; D is undetermined. Deletions cut 4 bases from V and 0 bases from J, with 10 bases between. The CDR3 runs to 15 residues. Germline lookup yields CDR1 SGDLS and CDR2 YYNGEE. The CDR3 sequence is CASSPRRTNTGELFF. The CDR3 DNA reads as TGTGCCAGCAGCCCCCGTAGAACGAACACCGGGGAGCTGTTTTTT.

This clonotype showed up just a few times. The V call is TRBV18, the J call TRBJ2-1, with D unclear. Germline V gene sequence: CDR1 KGHSH, CDR2 LQKENI. The germline V and J ends were trimmed by 1 base and 4 bases, with 8 bases remaining between them. This CDR3 spans 14 amino acids. The chain's CDR3 is CASSPQTAYNEQFF. As DNA, the CDR3 is TGTGCCAGCTCACCACAAACAGCTTACAATGAGCAGTTCTTC.

This clonotype has ten or more counts. CDR3: CASSLLTVNTEAFF. Written as DNA, the CDR3 is TGCGCCAGCAGCTTGCTGACAGTGAACACTGAAGCTTTCTTT. The chain couples TRBV5-1 to TRBJ1-1; maybe TRBD1 (5 bases). The CDR3 extends over 14 amino acids. The germline gives CDR1 SGHRS, CDR2 YFSETQ. V was pared by 1 base and J by 0 bases, with 7 bases between.

The chain employs TRBV4-1 and TRBJ2-5; 8 nucleotides line up with TRBD1. J lost 6 bases, V lost 4 bases, and 10 bases had no gene match. Germline CDR1 and CDR2: MGHRA and YSYEKL. The CDR3 runs to 15 residues. In nucleotides, the CDR3 is TGCGCCAGCAGCCCCGGATATACAGGGGGGCAGACCCAGTACTTC. It yields the protein CASSPGYTGGQTQYF.

This clonotype was seen only a few times. V is TRBV2 and J is TRBJ1-4; D not resolved. V was clipped by 7 bases and J by 8 bases, with 17 bases between them. The germline V gene encodes CDR1 SNHLY and CDR2 FYNNEI. This CDR3 is built from 14 residues. CDR3 loop: CASIMEGRGEKLFF. The CDR3 DNA reads as TGTGCCAGCATTATGGAAGGGAGAGGCGAAAAACTGTTTTTT.

This clonotype appeared a few times. The rearrangement uses TRBV12-3 or TRBV12-4 and TRBJ2-3; the D call may be TRBD1 or TRBD2 (6 bases each). The CDR3 runs to 16 residues. Trimming shortened V by 7 bases and J by 1 base, and 18 bases separated the two germline ends. The CDR3 bases are TGTGCCAGCACCCAATCCCGGGGGCTTGGCACAGATACGCAGTATTTT. Encoded protein: CASTQSRGLGTDTQYF.

This clonotype was recorded a few times. This sequence joins TRBV7-9 and TRBJ2-1, with TRBD2 identical over 9 bases. CDR1 SEHNR and CDR2 FQNEAQ come from the germline V gene (reference sequence). The CDR3 covers 14 residues. The V and J ends lost 1 base and 9 bases, in that order; junction bases with no gene match: 4. The CDR3 DNA is TGTGCCAGCAGCTTAGGAAGCGGGGGGAGTGAGCAGTTCTTC. Amino acids: CASSLGSGGSEQFF. Using reference TRBV7-9 and TRBJ2-1 for the parts outside the CDR3, the full variable domain is DTGVSQNPRHKITKRGQNVTFRCDPISEHNRLYWYRQTLGQGPEFLTYFQNEAQLEKSRLLSDRFSAERPKGSFSTLEIQRTEQGDSAMYLCASSLGSGGSEQFFGPGTRLTVL.

The chain recombines TRBV6-2 or TRBV6-3 with TRBJ2-1; 11 nucleotides line up with TRBD2. CDR1 is MNHEY, CDR2 SVGEGT, per germline. The CDR3 runs to 18 residues. The junction had 14 bases not matched to a gene; V was cut back by 10 bases and J by 0 bases. The CDR3 is CANNVGLAGGDSYNEQFF. The CDR3 nucleotides are TGTGCCAATAACGTGGGGCTAGCGGGAGGCGACTCCTACAATGAGCAGTTCTTC.

This chain uses TRBV28 with TRBJ2-6, with 7 nucleotides matching TRBD1. The CDR3 spans 15 residues. From germline, CDR1 is MDHEN and CDR2 SYDVKM. Germline trimming cut 5 bases from V and 3 bases from J; bases unmatched to any gene: 4. The chain's CDR3 is CASSQTGVGANVLTF. The CDR3, as DNA: TGTGCCAGCAGTCAAACAGGGGTTGGGGCCAACGTCCTGACTTTC.

This clonotype was seen only a few times. The chain combines TRBV20-1 with TRBJ1-2; D is unclear. CDR3 length: 15 amino acids. CDR1 and CDR2 from the germline V gene are DFQATT and SNEGSKA (reference sequence). V lost 5 bases, J lost 4 bases, and 20 bases lay in between. The CDR3 sequence is CSASPRPTGIYGYTF. The CDR3 DNA reads as TGCAGTGCTTCTCCCCGGCCGACGGGAATCTATGGCTACACCTTC.

A few counts support this clonotype. V is TRBV6-1 and J is TRBJ1-2; TRBD1 aligns across 8 bases. The germline CDR1 and CDR2 sequences are MNHNS and SASEGT. This CDR3 spans 14 amino acids. V was pared by 6 bases and J by 5 bases, with 8 bases of the junction left unmatched. The CDR3, as DNA: TGTGCCAGCAGGACTTTCGACAGGGGATATGGCTACACCTTC. Amino acids: CASRTFDRGYGYTF.

This clonotype was counted a few times. V is TRBV20-1 and J is TRBJ2-3; TRBD1 matches 9 bases. The CDR3 spans 14 residues. CDR1 is DFQATT and CDR2 is SNEGSKA in the germline V gene (reference sequence). V lost 1 base and J lost 15; bases outside the gene matches: 14. The CDR3 DNA reads as TGCAGTGCTAGAGGGGGACAGGGAATCGTTCGTGGATATTTT. This encodes CSARGGQGIVRGYF.

This clonotype appeared a few times. The chain is built from TRBV20-1 and TRBJ1-1; 9 bases fit TRBD1. The CDR3 is 13 amino acids. Germline-derived CDR1 and CDR2 are DFQATT and SNEGSKA (reference sequence). With V trimmed by 6 bases and J by 2 bases, 4 bases remained unmatched. The CDR3 reads CSAPTGGNTEAFF. In nucleotides, the CDR3 is TGCAGTGCACCGACAGGGGGAAACACTGAAGCTTTCTTT.

The chain has TRBV30 and TRBJ2-7; the D call may be TRBD1 or TRBD2 (5 bases each). Trimming took 5 bases from V and 3 from J, leaving 14 bases between them. The germline V gene encodes CDR1 GTSNPN and CDR2 SVGIG (reference sequence). The CDR3 runs to 13 residues. CDR3 in amino acids: CAWARGLSYEQYF. The CDR3 coding sequence is TGTGCCTGGGCGAGGGGCCTAAGCTACGAGCAGTACTTC.

The chain combines TRBV11-2 with TRBJ2-3, with D maybe TRBD1 (6 bases). Germline loops: CDR1 SGHAT, CDR2 FQNNGV. Trimming pared 5 bases from V and 2 bases from J, leaving 11 bases between. The CDR3 totals 14 residues. The CDR3 region is CASSLRQVTDTQYF. In nucleotides, the CDR3 is TGTGCCAGCAGCCTTCGACAGGTCACAGATACGCAGTATTTT.

This clonotype was recorded many times. The chain recombines TRBV5-6 with TRBJ2-4; 11 bases align to TRBD2. Germline-derived CDR1 and CDR2 are SGHDT and YYEEEE. This CDR3 spans 15 amino acids. V gave up 4 bases and J gave up 6 bases; unmatched junction bases: 6. CDR3 residues: CASSLSGRALNIQYF. CDR3 nucleotide sequence: TGTGCCAGCAGCCTTAGCGGGAGGGCCTTAAACATTCAGTACTTC.